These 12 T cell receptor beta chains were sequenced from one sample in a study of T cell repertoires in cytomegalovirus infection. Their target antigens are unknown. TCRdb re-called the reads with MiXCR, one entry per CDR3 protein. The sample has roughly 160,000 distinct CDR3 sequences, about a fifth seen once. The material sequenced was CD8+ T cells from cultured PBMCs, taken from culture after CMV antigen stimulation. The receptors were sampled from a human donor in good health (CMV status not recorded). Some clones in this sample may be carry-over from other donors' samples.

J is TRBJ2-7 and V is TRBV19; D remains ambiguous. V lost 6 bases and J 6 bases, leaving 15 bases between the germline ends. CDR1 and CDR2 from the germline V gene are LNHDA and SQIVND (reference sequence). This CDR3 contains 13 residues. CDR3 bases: TGTGCCAGTAGCATATCACGACGGGCCGAGCAGTACTTC. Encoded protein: CASSISRRAEQYF.

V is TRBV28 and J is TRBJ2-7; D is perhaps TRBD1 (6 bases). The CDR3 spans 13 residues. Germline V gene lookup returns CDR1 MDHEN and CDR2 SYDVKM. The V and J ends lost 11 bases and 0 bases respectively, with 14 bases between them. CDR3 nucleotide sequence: TGTGCCTCAGTAAGGGGGTACTCCTACGAGCAGTACTTC. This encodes CASVRGYSYEQYF. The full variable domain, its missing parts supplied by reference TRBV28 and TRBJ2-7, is DVKVTQSSRYLVKRTGEKVFLECVQDMDHENMFWYRQDPGLGLRLIYFSYDVKMKEKGDIPEGYSVSREKKERFSLILESASTNQTSMYLCASVRGYSYEQYFGPGTRLTVT.

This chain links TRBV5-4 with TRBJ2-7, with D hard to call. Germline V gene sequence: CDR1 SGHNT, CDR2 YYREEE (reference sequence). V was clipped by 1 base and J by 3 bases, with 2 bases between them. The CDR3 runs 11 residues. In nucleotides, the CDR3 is TGTGCCAGCAGCTTGTACTACGAGCAGTACTTC. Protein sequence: CASSLYYEQYF.

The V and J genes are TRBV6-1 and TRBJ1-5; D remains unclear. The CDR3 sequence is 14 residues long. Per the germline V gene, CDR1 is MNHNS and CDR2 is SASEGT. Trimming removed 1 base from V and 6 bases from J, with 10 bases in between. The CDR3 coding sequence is TGTGCCAGCAGTGAAGGGAGGGAGGTTCAGCCCCAGCATTTT. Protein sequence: CASSEGREVQPQHF.

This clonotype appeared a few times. The CDR3 DNA reads as TGTGCCAGCAGTGAACTCTTAGGGGACTCCTACGAGCAGTACTTC. This translates into CASSELLGDSYEQYF. This sequence joins TRBV6-1 and TRBJ2-7; D may be TRBD1 (5 bases). The CDR3 has 15 residues. Germline V gives CDR1 MNHNS, CDR2 SASEGT. Trimming shortened V by 2 bases and J by 0 bases, and 11 bases separated the two germline ends.

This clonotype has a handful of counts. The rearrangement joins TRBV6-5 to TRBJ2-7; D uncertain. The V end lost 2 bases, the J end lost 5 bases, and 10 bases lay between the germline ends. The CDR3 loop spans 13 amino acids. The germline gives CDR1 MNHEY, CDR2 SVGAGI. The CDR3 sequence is CASSYAFGDEQYF. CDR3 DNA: TGTGCCAGCAGTTACGCATTTGGCGACGAGCAGTACTTC.

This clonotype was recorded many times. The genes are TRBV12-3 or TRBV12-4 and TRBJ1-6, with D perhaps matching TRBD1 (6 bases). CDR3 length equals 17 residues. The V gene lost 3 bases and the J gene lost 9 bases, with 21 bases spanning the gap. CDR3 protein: CASSLTSTQGPGSPLHF. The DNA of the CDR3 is TGTGCCAGCAGTTTGACGTCCACACAGGGCCCCGGTTCACCCCTCCACTTT.

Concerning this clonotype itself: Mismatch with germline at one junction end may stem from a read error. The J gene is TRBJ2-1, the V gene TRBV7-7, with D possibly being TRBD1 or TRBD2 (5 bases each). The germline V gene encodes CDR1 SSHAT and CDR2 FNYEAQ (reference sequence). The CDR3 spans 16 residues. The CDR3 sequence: CASSLGPGGGYKEQFF. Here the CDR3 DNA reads TGTGCCAGCAGCTTAGGGCCTGGTGGGGGTTACAAAGAGCAGTTCTTC.

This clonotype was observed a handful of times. CDR3 loop: CASSGVAVTGELFF. The CDR3 DNA follows: TGTGCCAGCAGTGGAGTAGCGGTCACCGGGGAGCTGTTTTTT. The V and J genes are TRBV27 and TRBJ2-2, with D perhaps matching TRBD2 (6 bases). The CDR3 runs 14 residues. V shed 5 bases and J shed 4 bases, with 11 bases lying between them. Germline V gene sequence: CDR1 MNHEY, CDR2 SMNVEV (reference sequence).

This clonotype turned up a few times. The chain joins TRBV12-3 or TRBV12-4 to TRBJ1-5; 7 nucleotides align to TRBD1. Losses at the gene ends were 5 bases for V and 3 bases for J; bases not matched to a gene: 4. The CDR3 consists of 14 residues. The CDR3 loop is CASSKTGINQPQHF. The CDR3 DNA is TGTGCCAGCAGTAAGACAGGGATCAATCAGCCCCAGCATTTT.

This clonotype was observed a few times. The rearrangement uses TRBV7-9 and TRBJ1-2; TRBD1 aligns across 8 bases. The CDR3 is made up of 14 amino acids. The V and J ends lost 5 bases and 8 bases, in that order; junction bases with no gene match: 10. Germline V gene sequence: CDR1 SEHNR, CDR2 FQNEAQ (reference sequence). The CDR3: CASSPGQGSSGYTF. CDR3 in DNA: TGTGCCAGCAGCCCAGGACAGGGCTCCTCCGGCTACACCTTC.

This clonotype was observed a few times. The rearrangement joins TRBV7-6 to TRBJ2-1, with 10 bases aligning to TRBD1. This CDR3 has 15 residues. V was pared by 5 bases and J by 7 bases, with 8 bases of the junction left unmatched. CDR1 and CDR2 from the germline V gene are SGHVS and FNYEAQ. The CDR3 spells CASSPGQGYSNEQFF. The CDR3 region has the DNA TGTGCCAGCAGCCCGGGACAGGGGTACTCAAATGAGCAGTTCTTC.